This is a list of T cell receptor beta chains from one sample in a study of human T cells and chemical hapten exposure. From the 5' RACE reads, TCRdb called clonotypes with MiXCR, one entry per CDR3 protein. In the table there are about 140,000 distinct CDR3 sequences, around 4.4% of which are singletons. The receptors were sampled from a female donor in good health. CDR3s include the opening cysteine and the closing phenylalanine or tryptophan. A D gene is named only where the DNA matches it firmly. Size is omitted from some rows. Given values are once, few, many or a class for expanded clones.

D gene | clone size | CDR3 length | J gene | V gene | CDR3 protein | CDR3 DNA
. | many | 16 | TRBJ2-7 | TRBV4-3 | CASSTGVDSPFGEQYF | TGCGCCAGCAGCACCGGAGTGGACTCCCCATTCGGGGAGCAGTACTTC
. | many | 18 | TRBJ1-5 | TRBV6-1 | CASSEGDRQRTFNQPQHF | TGTGCCAGCAGTGAAGGAGATCGACAGCGGACTTTCAATCAGCCCCAGCATTTT
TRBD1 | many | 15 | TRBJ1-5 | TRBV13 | CASSEGQGLNQPQHF | TGTGCCAGCAGCGAGGGACAGGGGCTAAATCAGCCCCAGCATTTT
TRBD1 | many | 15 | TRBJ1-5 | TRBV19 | CASSRKQGANQPQHF | TGTGCCAGTAGTAGAAAACAGGGGGCTAATCAGCCCCAGCATTTT
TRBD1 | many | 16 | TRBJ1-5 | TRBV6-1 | CASSLQGGVSNQPQHF | TGTGCCAGCAGTTTACAGGGGGGGGTGAGCAATCAGCCCCAGCATTTT
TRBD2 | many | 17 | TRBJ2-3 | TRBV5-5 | CASRGRLAGGPTHTQYF | TGTGCCAGCAGGGGGCGACTAGCGGGGGGCCCCACGCATACGCAGTATTTT
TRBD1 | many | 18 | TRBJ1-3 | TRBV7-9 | CASSRSRDRGPFGNTIYF | TGTGCCAGCAGCCGGTCCCGGGACAGGGGTCCCTTTGGAAACACCATATATTTT
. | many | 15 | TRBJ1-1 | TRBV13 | CASSRIWGGFGEAFF | TGTGCCAGCAGCCGAATCTGGGGAGGATTTGGTGAAGCTTTCTTT
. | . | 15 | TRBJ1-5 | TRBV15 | CATSREGGSNQPQHF | TGTGCCACCAGCAGAGAGGGGGGTAGCAATCAGCCCCAGCATTTT
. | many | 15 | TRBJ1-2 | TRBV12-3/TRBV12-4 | CASSFGGIFNYGYTF | TGTGCCAGCAGTTTTGGGGGGATATTTAACTATGGCTACACCTTC
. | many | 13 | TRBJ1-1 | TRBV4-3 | CASSQGANSEAFF | TGCGCCAGCAGCCAAGGTGCCAATTCTGAAGCTTTCTTT
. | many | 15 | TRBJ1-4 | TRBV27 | CASSQRRGPNEKLFF | TGTGCCAGCAGCCAAAGGAGGGGCCCTAATGAAAAACTGTTTTTT
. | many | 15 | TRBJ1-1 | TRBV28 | CASSLKRQGKPEAFF | TGTGCCAGCAGTTTAAAGAGGCAGGGGAAGCCTGAAGCTTTCTTT
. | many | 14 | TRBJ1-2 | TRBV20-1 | CSASLFMEGYGYTF | TGCAGTGCTAGTCTATTTATGGAGGGCTATGGCTACACCTTC
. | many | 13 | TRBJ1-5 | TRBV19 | CASSSPWAQPQHF | TGTGCCAGTAGTAGCCCGTGGGCTCAGCCCCAGCATTTT
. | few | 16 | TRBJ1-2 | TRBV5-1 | CASSLDNSAWSYGYTF | TGCGCCAGCAGCTTGGACAACTCGGCCTGGAGCTATGGCTACACCTTC
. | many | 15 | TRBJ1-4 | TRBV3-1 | CASSQRTGLAEKLFF | TGTGCCAGCAGCCAGCGCACAGGGTTGGCAGAAAAACTGTTTTTT
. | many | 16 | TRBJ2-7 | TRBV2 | CASSGGPGSYLYEQYF | TGTGCCAGCAGTGGCGGGCCGGGTTCCTACCTCTACGAGCAGTACTTC
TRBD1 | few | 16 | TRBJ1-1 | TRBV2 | CASSEASPGTGSEAFF | TGTGCCAGCAGTGAAGCGAGTCCCGGGACAGGGTCTGAAGCTTTCTTT
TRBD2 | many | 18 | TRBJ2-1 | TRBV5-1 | CASSFTGTSGGIYNEQFF | TGCGCCAGCAGCTTTACCGGGACTAGCGGGGGCATCTACAATGAGCAGTTCTTC
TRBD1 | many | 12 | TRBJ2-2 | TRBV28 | CAGKDPGQGLFF | TGTGCCGGGAAGGATCCGGGACAGGGGCTGTTTTTT
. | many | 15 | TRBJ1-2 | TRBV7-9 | CASSFLVPGNYGYTF | TGTGCCAGCAGCTTCTTAGTTCCTGGGAACTATGGCTACACCTTC
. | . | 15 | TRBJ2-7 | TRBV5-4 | CASSLTPAPTYEQYF | TGTGCCAGCAGCTTGACGCCAGCCCCGACCTACGAGCAGTACTTC
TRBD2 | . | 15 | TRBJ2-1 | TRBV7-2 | CASSAGLETYNEQFF | TGTGCCAGCAGCGCGGGACTAGAGACCTACAATGAGCAGTTCTTC
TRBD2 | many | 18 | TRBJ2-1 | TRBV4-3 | CASSQDSGGGGGYNEQFF | TGCGCCAGCAGCCAAGATTCTGGAGGCGGGGGGGGATACAATGAGCAGTTCTTC
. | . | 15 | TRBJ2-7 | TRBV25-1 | CASSKTGQLAVEQYF | TGTGCCAGCAGTAAGACGGGACAGCTAGCGGTCGAGCAGTACTTC
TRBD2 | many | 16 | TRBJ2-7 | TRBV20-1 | CSARADLSGGFYEQYF | TGCAGTGCTAGGGCCGACCTCAGCGGGGGGTTCTACGAGCAGTACTTC
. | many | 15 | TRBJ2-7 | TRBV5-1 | CASSLAPEGLGEQYF | TGCGCCAGCAGCTTGGCCCCGGAGGGTTTGGGCGAGCAGTACTTC
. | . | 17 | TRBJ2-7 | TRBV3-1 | CASSQDGLGPLGNEQYF | TGTGCCAGCAGCCAAGATGGATTGGGGCCCCTAGGTAACGAGCAGTACTTC
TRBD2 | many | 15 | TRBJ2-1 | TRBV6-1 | CASSDGLAGVNEQFF | TGTGCCAGCAGTGACGGACTAGCGGGGGTGAATGAGCAGTTCTTC
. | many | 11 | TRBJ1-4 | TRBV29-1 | CSVDVNEKLFF | TGCAGCGTCGACGTTAATGAAAAACTGTTTTTT
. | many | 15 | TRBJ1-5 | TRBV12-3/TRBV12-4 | CASSLGGAVNQPQHF | TGTGCCAGCAGTTTAGGGGGGGCTGTGAATCAGCCCCAGCATTTT
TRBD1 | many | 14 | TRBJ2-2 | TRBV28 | CASSTGDNTGELFF | TGTGCCAGCAGCACAGGGGATAACACCGGGGAGCTGTTTTTT
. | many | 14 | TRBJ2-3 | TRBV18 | CASSPQWGTDTQYF | TGTGCCAGCTCACCGCAGTGGGGCACAGATACGCAGTATTTT
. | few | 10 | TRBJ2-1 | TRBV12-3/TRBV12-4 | CASSRTEQFF | TGTGCCAGCAGTCGGACGGAGCAGTTCTTC
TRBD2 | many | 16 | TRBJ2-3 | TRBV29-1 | CSAIGVAGDFTDTQYF | TGCAGCGCCATTGGAGTAGCGGGGGATTTTACAGATACGCAGTATTTT
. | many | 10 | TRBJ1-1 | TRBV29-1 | CSAVVTEAFF | TGCAGCGCGGTGGTAACTGAAGCTTTCTTT
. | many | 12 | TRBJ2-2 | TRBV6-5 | CASTDDTGELFF | TGTGCCAGCACCGACGACACCGGGGAGCTGTTTTTT
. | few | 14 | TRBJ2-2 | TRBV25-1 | CASSGRAGTGELFF | TGTGCCAGCAGTGGAAGGGCTGGGACCGGGGAGCTGTTTTTT
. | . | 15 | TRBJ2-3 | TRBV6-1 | CASSDSSFTTDTQYF | TGTGCCAGCAGCGACAGCTCCTTTACGACAGATACGCAGTATTTT
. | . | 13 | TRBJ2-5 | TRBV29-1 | CSVVRGNQETQYF | TGCAGCGTTGTTAGAGGAAACCAAGAGACCCAGTACTTC
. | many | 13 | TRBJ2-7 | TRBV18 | CASSPRDFLEQYF | TGTGCCAGCTCACCACGGGACTTTCTCGAGCAGTACTTC
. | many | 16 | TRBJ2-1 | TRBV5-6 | CASSLGPRSSYNEQFF | TGTGCCAGCAGCTTGGGTCCCCGAAGCTCCTACAATGAGCAGTTCTTC
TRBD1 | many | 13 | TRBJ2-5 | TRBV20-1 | CSAREGTEETQYF | TGCAGTGCTAGAGAAGGGACAGAAGAGACCCAGTACTTC
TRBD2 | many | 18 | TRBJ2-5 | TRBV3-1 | CASSQETKLAGVHETQYF | TGTGCCAGCAGCCAAGAAACAAAACTAGCGGGGGTACATGAGACCCAGTACTTC
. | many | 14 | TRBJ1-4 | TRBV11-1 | CASSPRGTYGKLFF | TGTGCCAGCAGCCCCCGTGGGACATACGGAAAACTGTTTTTT
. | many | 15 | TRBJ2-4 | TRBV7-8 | CASSSGQHLVDIQYF | TGTGCCAGCAGCTCCGGACAGCACCTAGTGGACATTCAGTACTTC
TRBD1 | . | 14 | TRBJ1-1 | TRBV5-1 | CASSLDRTMTEAFF | TGCGCCAGCAGCCTGGACAGGACGATGACTGAAGCTTTCTTT